The 27 T cell receptor beta chains below all came from one sample that was sequenced in a study of breast tumors, draining lymph nodes, adjacent tissues. Axillary draining lymph nodes of breast cancer patients supplied the node samples. TCRdb called the multiplex PCR reads again in MiXCR, with one record for every CDR3 protein. The sample has 150,000 to 200,000 distinct CDR3 sequences, 25% to 40% seen once; the top ten hold around 4.5%. Sequenced input: axillary lymph node tissue. The receptors originated from a female donor with breast cancer. Some clones in this sample may be carry-over from other donors' samples.

A note on this clonotype: Just one base apart from a much larger clone, this may be a read error. This chain joins TRBV19 and TRBJ2-2; D is unclear. Trimming took 5 bases from V and 6 from J, leaving 10 bases between them. The germline CDR1 and CDR2 sequences are LNHDA and SQIVND (reference sequence). The CDR3 is made up of 13 amino acids. The CDR3 sequence: CASSGRYPGELFF. DNA of the CDR3: TGTGCCAGTAGTGGCAGATACCCCGGGGAGCTGTTTTTT.

This clonotype was picked up many times. The chain is built from TRBV6-1 and TRBJ1-2, with TRBD1 matching over 7 bases. This CDR3 contains 14 residues. Germline V gene lookup returns CDR1 MNHNS and CDR2 SASEGT. J was trimmed by 5 bases and V by 5 bases; bases with no gene match: 8. CDR3 coding DNA: TGTGCCAGCAGTTTAAGGACAGGCGAGTATGGCTACACCTTC. Its protein is CASSLRTGEYGYTF.

This clonotype was seen more than once but under ten times. A much larger clone differs by one base, so this may be a read error. The chain joins TRBV9 to TRBJ2-5; a possible D gene is TRBD1 (5 bases). The CDR3 loop spans 14 amino acids. CDR1 is SGDLS and CDR2 is YYNGEE in the germline V gene. In DNA, the CDR3 is TGTGCCAGCAGCGCCAGGGTGTACCAAGAGACCCAGTCCTTC. Its translation is CASSARVYQETQSF.

This clonotype was detected only once. This sequence joins TRBV7-9 and TRBJ1-6, with 9 bases matching TRBD1. The CDR3 is 16 residues long. Germline loops: CDR1 SEHNR, CDR2 FQNEAQ (reference sequence). V gave up 4 bases and J gave up 10 bases; unmatched junction bases: 11. CDR3 coding DNA: TGTGCCAGCAGCTCCTCGAACGGGACAGGGATATCACCCCTCCACTTT. Translation: CASSSSNGTGISPLHF.

In the case of this clonotype: No conserved phenylalanine or tryptophan is present at the end of the CDR3, so a read error is the likely explanation. V usage is TRBV2 and J usage is TRBJ2-7; D is possibly TRBD1 (6 bases). The V end was cut by 5 bases, the J end by 5 bases, with 13 bases between. Germline loops: CDR1 SNHLY, CDR2 FYNNEI. CDR3 length equals 13 residues. The DNA for the CDR3 is TGTGCCAGCAGTTATTCAGGGGCAGACGAGCAGTACCTC. This encodes CASSYSGADEQYL.

The rearrangement joins TRBV12-3 or TRBV12-4 to TRBJ2-5, with D unresolved. Between the trimmed V and J ends, which lost 1 base and 5 bases, there was a span of 11 bases. CDR3 length: 14 amino acids. Written as DNA, the CDR3 is TGTGCCAGCAGTTTAGTGTGGCAGGCGGAGACCCAGTACTTC. Translated, it gives CASSLVWQAETQYF.

The chain joins TRBV27 to TRBJ2-5; 8 bases agree with TRBD1. With 6 bases clipped from V and 3 bases from J, the junction kept 15 bases outside the gene matches. Germline loops: CDR1 MNHEY, CDR2 SMNVEV (reference sequence). The CDR3 has 17 amino acids. CDR3 loop: CASRNPNSGGEEETQYF. CDR3 bases: TGTGCCAGCAGGAATCCCAACTCAGGGGGCGAGGAAGAGACCCAGTACTTC.

This clonotype occurred many times. This chain connects TRBV7-9 to TRBJ2-1, with TRBD2 identical over 8 bases. The CDR3 runs to 15 residues. Germline V CDR1 and CDR2: SEHNR, FQNEAQ (reference sequence). With 7 bases clipped from V and 1 base from J, the junction kept 6 bases outside the gene matches. CDR3 DNA: TGTGCCAGCAACCCACTAGCGGTATCCTACAATGAGCAGTTCTTC. This gives the protein CASNPLAVSYNEQFF.

The rearrangement uses TRBV2 and TRBJ2-5; D unclear. The J call may be mistaken, given a closer DNA end match to TRBJ2-1. CDR1 and CDR2 from the germline V gene are SNHLY and FYNNEI. The CDR3 runs to 16 residues. The CDR3 DNA follows: TGTGCCAGCAGTGAAGCGCCCCCCAGAGGAGAGACCCCCCAGTTCTTC. Its protein is CASSEAPPRGETPQFF.

The table lists this clonotype with many counts. The chain carries TRBV13 and TRBJ1-4; D possibly corresponds to TRBD1 (6 bases). V lost 5 bases and J 8 bases, leaving 21 bases between the germline ends. The germline V gene has CDR1 PRHDT and CDR2 FYEKMQ (reference sequence). The CDR3 totals 16 residues. In nucleotides, the CDR3 is TGTGCCAGCAGCGCCGCTTTTAGGGGGGCGAGAGAAAAACTGTTTTTT. This gives the protein CASSAAFRGAREKLFF.

This clonotype showed up just a few times. This could be a read error, since a much larger clone is one nucleotide away. This chain joins TRBV19 and TRBJ2-1; unclear D gene. This CDR3 spans 11 amino acids. CDR1 LNHDA and CDR2 SQIVND come from the germline V gene (reference sequence). The DNA for the CDR3 is TGTGTCAGTAGCACGTACATTGAGCAGTTCTTC. It is translated as CVSSTYIEQFF.

This clonotype was seen many times. The chain employs TRBV2 and TRBJ2-1; 12 bases agree with TRBD2. The CDR3 totals 14 residues. J lost 7 bases, V lost 6 bases, and 4 bases had no gene match. The V gene's germline CDR1 is SNHLY and CDR2 FYNNEI. As DNA, the CDR3 is TGTGCCAGCAGACTAGCGGGGGGATGGAATGAGCAGTTCTTC. Protein: CASRLAGGWNEQFF.

In this sample, this clonotype turned up many times. The chain employs TRBV7-8 and TRBJ1-2; D is perhaps TRBD1 (5 bases). CDR1 and CDR2 from the germline V gene are SGHVS and FQNEAQ. Trimming shortened V by 5 bases and J by 3 bases, and 10 bases separated the two germline ends. There are 13 residues in the CDR3. The CDR3 spells CASSRSRDYGYTF. The CDR3 DNA is TGTGCCAGCAGCCGAAGCAGGGACTATGGCTACACCTTC.

There are many counts of this clonotype. The chain carries TRBV20-1 and TRBJ1-3; no definite D call. The CDR3 extends over 14 amino acids. V was cut by 0 bases and J by 5 bases, with 11 bases left in between. Looked up from germline, CDR1 is DFQATT and CDR2 is SNEGSKA (reference sequence). CDR3 sequence reads: CSARDLQVRNTIYF. The CDR3 DNA sequence: TGCAGTGCTAGAGATCTTCAAGTTCGAAACACCATATATTTT.

This chain connects TRBV29-1 to TRBJ1-1; D is undetermined. The CDR3 is 11 amino acids. In germline, CDR1 is SQVTM, CDR2 ANQGSEA. V lost 4 bases and J 6 bases, leaving 9 bases between the germline ends. The CDR3 DNA reads TGCAGCGTTGGGATTTTATCTGAAGCTTTCTTT. Translating gives CSVGILSEAFF.

This chain connects TRBV24-1 to TRBJ1-6; TRBD1 matches at 9 bases. Germline V gene lookup returns CDR1 KGHDR and CDR2 SFDVKD. The CDR3 length is 17 residues. V shed 3 bases, J shed 6 bases, and the junction held 8 bases outside the gene matches. The CDR3 region is CATSDIPRDRANSPLHF. In DNA form, the CDR3 reads TGTGCCACCAGTGATATCCCCCGGGACAGGGCTAATTCACCCCTCCACTTT.

This clonotype was found many times. The chain couples TRBV7-2 to TRBJ1-6; D remains ambiguous. Trimming took off 1 base at V and 7 bases at J, with 8 bases between the two ends. CDR1 is SGHTA, CDR2 FQGNSA, per germline. This CDR3 has 14 amino acids. CDR3 sequence (DNA): TGTGCCAGCAGCTTAGTGCCTCAGAATTCACCCCTCCACTTT. It codes for CASSLVPQNSPLHF.

J is TRBJ1-1 and V is TRBV5-1; D is possibly TRBD1 (5 bases). V lost 4 bases, J lost 8 bases, and 15 bases lay in between. Germline V gene lookup returns CDR1 SGHRS and CDR2 YFSETQ. The CDR3 has 13 residues. CDR3 sequence reads: CASSPRGGEEAFF. In nucleotides, the CDR3 is TGCGCCAGCAGCCCACGGGGGGGGGAGGAAGCTTTCTTT.

The sample holds a few counts of this clonotype. The rearrangement joins TRBV20-1 to TRBJ2-4; tentatively, D is TRBD1 (6 bases). The V end lost 5 bases, the J end lost 9 bases, and 20 bases lay between the germline ends. The germline gives CDR1 DFQATT, CDR2 SNEGSKA (reference sequence). The CDR3 totals 14 residues. CDR3: CSAGGVGGIAIQYF. The CDR3, as DNA: TGCAGTGCTGGCGGCGTAGGGGGAATTGCCATTCAGTACTTC.

This clonotype has ten or more counts. V gene TRBV30 combines with J gene TRBJ1-2; D gene unclear. Germline CDR1 is GTSNPN and CDR2 is SVGIG (reference sequence). V was shortened by 0 bases and J by 9 bases, with 11 bases between the two germline ends. The CDR3 extends over 12 amino acids. DNA of the CDR3: TGTGCCTGGAGTGTAGGCCTGCCGAGCTACACCTTC. As protein: CAWSVGLPSYTF.

The chain is built from TRBV7-6 and TRBJ2-5; 8 bases fit TRBD2. V shed 3 bases, J shed 5 bases, and the junction held 8 bases outside the gene matches. Germline loops: CDR1 SGHVS, CDR2 FNYEAQ. The CDR3 runs to 15 residues. The CDR3 loop is CASSFGVSGGETQYF. The CDR3 DNA sequence: TGTGCCAGCAGCTTTGGGGTCTCGGGGGGGGAGACCCAGTACTTC.

This clonotype was counted only a few times. The chain employs TRBV30 and TRBJ2-1; no clear D gene. Germline V lookup: CDR1 GTSNPN, CDR2 SVGIG (reference sequence). V lost 0 bases and J 4 bases, leaving 7 bases between the germline ends. CDR3 length equals 13 residues. For the CDR3, the DNA is TGTGCCTGGAGTGTATCCGGATACAATGAGCAGTTCTTC. Amino acid sequence: CAWSVSGYNEQFF.

This clonotype occurred many times. This chain links TRBV7-8 with TRBJ2-1; D is perhaps TRBD1 or TRBD2 (5 bases each). Germline V CDR1 and CDR2: SGHVS, FQNEAQ. Trimming cost V 5 bases and J 10 bases, with 15 bases left between them. This CDR3 region has 13 residues. In DNA form, the CDR3 reads TGTGCCAGCAGCACAGGACTTGGCAGGGAGCAGTTCTTC. This codes for CASSTGLGREQFF.

On this clonotype: A read error is possible here, since a much larger clone lies one base away. This chain links TRBV7-2 with TRBJ2-1; possible D gene TRBD2, 7 bases. CDR3 size: 15 residues. Germline-derived CDR1 and CDR2 are SGHTA and FQGNSA. The DNA for the CDR3 is TGTGCCAGCAGCTTAAGGCCGGGGGGCGACAATGAGCAGCTCTTC. Translated, it gives CASSLRPGGDNEQLF.

This clonotype was detected many times. The chain links TRBV5-8 to TRBJ2-1; 8 bases are shared with TRBD1. This CDR3 region has 16 residues. Germline CDR1 is SGHTS and CDR2 is YDEGEE. The V and J ends lost 4 bases and 0 bases, in that order; junction bases with no gene match: 6. The CDR3, as DNA: TGTGCCAGCAGCAGATGGACAGGGAGCTCCTACAATGAGCAGTTCTTC. Protein: CASSRWTGSSYNEQFF. The full variable domain, completed using reference TRBV5-8 and TRBJ2-1, is EAGVTQSPTHLIKTRGQQATLRCSPISGHTSVYWYQQALGLGLQFLLWYDEGEERNRGNFPPRFSGRQFPNYSSELNVNALELEDSALYLCASSRWTGSSYNEQFFGPGTRLTVL.

This clonotype came up many times. The chain has TRBV9 and TRBJ1-2; D is ambiguous. Trimming pared 0 bases from V and 5 bases from J, leaving 14 bases between. Per germline, CDR1 SGDLS and CDR2 YYNGEE. The CDR3 sequence is 15 residues long. CDR3 DNA sequence: TGTGCCAGCAGCGTAGAGGGTTCTAGGTTATATGGCTACACCTTC. This gives the protein CASSVEGSRLYGYTF.

The chain carries TRBV11-2 and TRBJ2-1; a weak D match, TRBD1 (5 bases). Germline CDR1 SGHAT, CDR2 FQNNGV. The V gene lost 2 bases and the J gene lost 5 bases, with 13 bases spanning the gap. The CDR3 covers 15 residues. As DNA, the CDR3 is TGTGCCAGCAGCTTATGGGGTATGGGGCACAATGAGCAGTTCTTC. It is translated as CASSLWGMGHNEQFF.